This is a list of T cell receptor beta chains from one sample in a study of blood T cell repertoires in COVID-19. Sequencing was performed with immunoSEQ multiplex PCR; in TCRdb, only in-frame clones are kept and a portion is missing. The sample holds about 320,000 clones; around nine tenths are singletons and the top ten take approximately 10%. The sequencing input was peripheral blood. The receptors here all came from a woman aged 25 to 39 with COVID-19, enrolled during active disease. Each CDR3 is given with its conserved first and last residue. D genes are given only for firm matches. Not all rows give a size; the values are once, few, many and, for expanded clones, a class.

DNA	CDR3	size	V	D	J
TGTGCCAGCAGTTACTCGAACGGGTGGGATGGCTACACCTTC	CASSYSNGWDGYTF	few	TRBV6-6	.	TRBJ1-2
TGTGCCAGCAGAACAGGGGTGGGGAATTCACCCCTCCACTTT	CASRTGVGNSPLHF	.	TRBV3-1/TRBV3-2	TRBD1	TRBJ1-6
TGTGCCAGCAGGTGGACAGGGTCCGACGAGCAGTACTTC	CASRWTGSDEQYF	.	TRBV27	TRBD1	TRBJ2-7
TGTGCCAGCAGCCAATGGGGGCGTGAAGCTTTCTTT	CASSQWGREAFF	.	TRBV6-5	.	TRBJ1-1
TGCAGCGTCAAAGACAGCTACGAGCAGTACTTC	CSVKDSYEQYF	.	TRBV29-1	.	TRBJ2-7
TGTGCCAGCAGTGGATCAACAGGGGTCGCGGTCGGGGAGCTGTTTTTT	CASSGSTGVAVGELFF	.	TRBV2	TRBD1	TRBJ2-2
TGTGCCAGCAGCTTAGGGGCTCCTAGCACAGATACGCAGTATTTT	CASSLGAPSTDTQYF	.	TRBV7-2	.	TRBJ2-3
TGTGCCAGCAGTTATAGGGGGATAGGCTATGGCTACACCTTC	CASSYRGIGYGYTF	.	TRBV6-5	.	TRBJ1-2
TGTGCCAGCAGCTTGTGGGGCAGGGGGCTATATCAGCCCCAGCATTTT	CASSLWGRGLYQPQHF	few	TRBV5-5	TRBD1	TRBJ1-5
TGTGCCAGCAGTTACCTAGCGGGGGGGCTAGGCGAGCAGTACTTC	CASSYLAGGLGEQYF	.	TRBV6-5	TRBD2	TRBJ2-7
TGCGCCAGCAGCTTGGCCGCACTAGACTACGAGCAGTACTTC	CASSLAALDYEQYF	.	TRBV5-1	.	TRBJ2-7
TGTGCCAGCAGCTTATGGACAGGGGCTCCCAAAAACATTCAGTACTTC	CASSLWTGAPKNIQYF	.	TRBV7-2	TRBD1	TRBJ2-4
TGTGCCAGCAGTCCCACAGGGTTTCACTATGGCTACACCTTC	CASSPTGFHYGYTF	.	TRBV27	.	TRBJ1-2
TGTGCCAGCAGTTATACGGGGTGGGGTGGCTACACCTTC	CASSYTGWGGYTF	.	TRBV6-5	.	TRBJ1-2
TGTGCCAGCAGCTTGACTATGGGGACTAGCGGGGTAGATGAGCAGTTCTTC	CASSLTMGTSGVDEQFF	.	TRBV5-4	TRBD2	TRBJ2-1
TGTGCCAGTAGTATATATCTAGGGGACAATGAGCAGTTCTTC	CASSIYLGDNEQFF	.	TRBV19	.	TRBJ2-1
TGTGCCAGCAGCTTAGGTTTAGCGGAGAGCTCCTACAATGAGCAGTTCTTC	CASSLGLAESSYNEQFF	.	TRBV11-3	.	TRBJ2-1
TGTGCCAGCAGCTCGAGGAATCAGCCCCAGCATTTT	CASSSRNQPQHF	.	TRBV5-6	.	TRBJ1-5
TGTGCCAGCAGCCAAGATCAAGCCGCCCCCTATTACAATGAGCAGTTCTTC	CASSQDQAAPYYNEQFF	.	TRBV3-1/TRBV3-2	.	TRBJ2-1
TGTGCCAGCAGCCGGGAGGGAAACACCATATATTTT	CASSREGNTIYF	few	TRBV5-4	.	TRBJ1-3
TGTGCCAGCAGCTCCACCCTCGGGGACAGGGTTGGAAACACCATATATTTT	CASSSTLGDRVGNTIYF	.	TRBV7-2	TRBD1	TRBJ1-3
TGCAGCGCTAGACGGGAACTCAACACTGAAGCTTTCTTT	CSARRELNTEAFF	.	TRBV29-1	.	TRBJ1-1
TGTGCCAGTAAGGGAGGCAGGGACTACTCACCCCTCCACTTT	CASKGGRDYSPLHF	.	TRBV19	.	TRBJ1-6
TGTGCCAGCAGTTACGGCAGGGCGAAGTACACCGGGGAGCTGTTTTTT	CASSYGRAKYTGELFF	.	TRBV6-5	.	TRBJ2-2
TGTGCCAGCCAGAGGAGAGGGGAAAAACTGTTTTTT	CASQRRGEKLFF	once	TRBV2	.	TRBJ1-4
TGTGCCAGCAGTTTAGCCAGGGGGTTCTTCGGGTATGGCTACACCTTC	CASSLARGFFGYGYTF	.	TRBV27	TRBD1	TRBJ1-2
TGTGCCAGCAGCCAATCGAGACAGGGGAACACTGAAGCTTTCTTT	CASSQSRQGNTEAFF	few	TRBV16	TRBD1	TRBJ1-1
TGTGCCAGCAGCTCAAGACAGGGGGCGGGGAATTCACCCCTCCACTTT	CASSSRQGAGNSPLHF	once	TRBV9	TRBD1	TRBJ1-6
TGTGCCAGCAGTACCCGGGGAGACTCCTACGAGCAGTACTTC	CASSTRGDSYEQYF	.	TRBV6-6	.	TRBJ2-7
TGTGCCAGCAGCGAAGGGGTCGGAACTGAAGCTTTCTTT	CASSEGVGTEAFF	.	TRBV12-3/TRBV12-4	.	TRBJ1-1
TGTGCCAGCAGCACCTCGACAGGGGGCGGCTACACCTTC	CASSTSTGGGYTF	.	TRBV9	TRBD1	TRBJ1-2
TGTGCCAGCAGCCAATTAGGCCCAAAGGGGGCAGATACGCAGTATTTT	CASSQLGPKGADTQYF	.	TRBV3-1/TRBV3-2	.	TRBJ2-3
TGCAGCGTTTGGGCAGCCTCCGGGACCCAGTACTTC	CSVWAASGTQYF	.	TRBV29-1	.	TRBJ2-5
TGTGCCAGCAGCTCTTACGAGGGATTTGCGCAGTATTTT	CASSSYEGFAQYF	few	TRBV7-9	.	TRBJ2-3
TGTGCCAGTAGTATTCGGGAGTCTGGCTACACCTTC	CASSIRESGYTF	.	TRBV19	.	TRBJ1-2
TGTGCCAGCAGCCAAACGACAGGGGCAAGCTCACCCCTCCACTTT	CASSQTTGASSPLHF	.	TRBV3-1/TRBV3-2	TRBD1	TRBJ1-6
TGTGCCAGCAGTTTATCGTTCGCCGGGGAGCTGTTTTTT	CASSLSFAGELFF	.	TRBV27	.	TRBJ2-2
TGCGCCAGCAAAGGGGAGGGGGTCTATGGCTACACCTTC	CASKGEGVYGYTF	.	TRBV5-1	.	TRBJ1-2
TGTGCCACCAGCAGAGCTACAGGGCGCTCTGGAAACACCATATATTTT	CATSRATGRSGNTIYF	.	TRBV15	.	TRBJ1-3
TGTGCCAGCAGGAGGACAGGGAGGTACGAGCAGTACTTC	CASRRTGRYEQYF	.	TRBV2	TRBD1	TRBJ2-7
TGTGCCAGCCACCTAGACAGGGACACTGAAGCTTTCTTT	CASHLDRDTEAFF	.	TRBV2	TRBD1	TRBJ1-1
TGCAGCGTTGTGTGGGTCGGGGAAAAACTGTTTTTT	CSVVWVGEKLFF	.	TRBV29-1	.	TRBJ1-4
TGCAGAGCCCCAGGGACCATATATTTT	CRAPGTIYF	.	TRBV20-1	.	TRBJ1-3
TGTGCCTGGAGTGCAGGGGGTATAACTAACTATGGCTACACCTTC	CAWSAGGITNYGYTF	.	TRBV30	TRBD1	TRBJ1-2
TGTGCCAGTAGTATTGTGGGGGGGCGTAATGAGCAGTTCTTC	CASSIVGGRNEQFF	.	TRBV19	.	TRBJ2-1
TGTGCCACCAGTGACCCAGGGGATCAGCCCCAGCATTTT	CATSDPGDQPQHF	.	TRBV24-1	.	TRBJ1-5
TGTGCCAGCAGTTCGGTGGCAGGGGGCGGAGATACGCAGTATTTT	CASSSVAGGGDTQYF	.	TRBV28	TRBD1	TRBJ2-3
TGTGCCAGCAGGAGGAGCTCCTACGAGCAGTACTTC	CASRRSSYEQYF	.	TRBV27	.	TRBJ2-7